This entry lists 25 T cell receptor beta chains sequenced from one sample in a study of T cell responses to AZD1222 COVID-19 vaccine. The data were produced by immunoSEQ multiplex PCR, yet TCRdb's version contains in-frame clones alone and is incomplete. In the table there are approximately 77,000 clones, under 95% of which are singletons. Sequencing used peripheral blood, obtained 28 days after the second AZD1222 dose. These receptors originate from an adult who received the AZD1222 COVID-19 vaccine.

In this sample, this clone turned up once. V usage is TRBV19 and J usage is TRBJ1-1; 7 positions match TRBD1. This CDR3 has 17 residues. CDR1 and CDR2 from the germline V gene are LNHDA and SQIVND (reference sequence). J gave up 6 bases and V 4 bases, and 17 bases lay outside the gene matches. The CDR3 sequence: CASSKTGTVTNRAEAFF. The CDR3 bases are TGTGCCAGTAGTAAGACGGGGACAGTTACCAATAGGGCTGAAGCTTTCTTT.

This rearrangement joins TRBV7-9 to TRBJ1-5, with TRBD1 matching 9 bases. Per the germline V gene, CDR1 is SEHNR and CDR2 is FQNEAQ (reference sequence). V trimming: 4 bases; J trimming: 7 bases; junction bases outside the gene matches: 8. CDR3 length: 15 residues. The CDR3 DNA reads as TGTGCCAGCAGCTCTTCGACAGGGGGGAGCCAGCCCCAGCATTTT. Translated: CASSSSTGGSQPQHF. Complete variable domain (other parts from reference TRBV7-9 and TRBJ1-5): DTGVSQNPRHKITKRGQNVTFRCDPISEHNRLYWYRQTLGQGPEFLTYFQNEAQLEKSRLLSDRFSAERPKGSFSTLEIQRTEQGDSAMYLCASSSSTGGSQPQHFGDGTRLSIL.

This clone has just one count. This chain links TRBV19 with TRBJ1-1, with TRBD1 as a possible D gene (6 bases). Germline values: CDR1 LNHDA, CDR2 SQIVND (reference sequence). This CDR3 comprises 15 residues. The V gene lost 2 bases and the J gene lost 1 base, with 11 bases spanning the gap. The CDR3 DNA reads TGTGCCAGTAGTATAAGGACAGCCCCGAACACTGAAGCTTTCTTT. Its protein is CASSIRTAPNTEAFF.

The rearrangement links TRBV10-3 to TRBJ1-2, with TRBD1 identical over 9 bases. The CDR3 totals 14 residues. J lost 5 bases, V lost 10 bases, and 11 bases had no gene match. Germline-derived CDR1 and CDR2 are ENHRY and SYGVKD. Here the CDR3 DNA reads TGTGCCACCCGGGACCTACAGGGGGCGTATGGCTACACCTTC. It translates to CATRDLQGAYGYTF.

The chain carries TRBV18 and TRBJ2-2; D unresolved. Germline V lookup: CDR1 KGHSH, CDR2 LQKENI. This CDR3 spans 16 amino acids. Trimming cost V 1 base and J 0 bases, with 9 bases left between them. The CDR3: CASSPRGFANTGELFF. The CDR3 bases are TGTGCCAGCTCACCACGGGGATTCGCGAACACCGGGGAGCTGTTTTTT.

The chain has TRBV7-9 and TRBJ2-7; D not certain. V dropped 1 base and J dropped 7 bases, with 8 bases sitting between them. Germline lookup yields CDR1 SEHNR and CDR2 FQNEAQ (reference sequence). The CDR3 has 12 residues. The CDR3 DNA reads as TGTGCCAGCAGCTTAGTTCACGGGGAGCAGTACTTC. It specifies CASSLVHGEQYF.

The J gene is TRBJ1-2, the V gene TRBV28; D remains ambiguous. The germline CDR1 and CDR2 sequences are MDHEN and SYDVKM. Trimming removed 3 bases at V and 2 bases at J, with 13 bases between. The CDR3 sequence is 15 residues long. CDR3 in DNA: TGTGCCAGCAGTTTTCCTGCCCGGCGCAACTATGGCTACACCTTC. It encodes CASSFPARRNYGYTF.

CDR3 amino acids: CASSGLAVSSYNEQFF. The CDR3 DNA reads as TGTGCCAGCAGCGGACTAGCGGTATCCTCCTACAATGAGCAGTTCTTC. The chain combines TRBV27 with TRBJ2-1, with 10 bases matching TRBD2. CDR1 is MNHEY, CDR2 SMNVEV, per germline (reference sequence). The CDR3 has 16 residues. Trimming took 6 bases from V and 0 from J; bases not matched to a gene: 5.

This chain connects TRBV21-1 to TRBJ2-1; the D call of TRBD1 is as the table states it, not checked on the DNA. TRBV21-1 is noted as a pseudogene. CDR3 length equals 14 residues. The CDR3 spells CASSLGQGWNEQFF. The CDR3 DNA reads TGTGCCAGCAGCCTGGGACAGGGGTGGAATGAGCAGTTCTTC.

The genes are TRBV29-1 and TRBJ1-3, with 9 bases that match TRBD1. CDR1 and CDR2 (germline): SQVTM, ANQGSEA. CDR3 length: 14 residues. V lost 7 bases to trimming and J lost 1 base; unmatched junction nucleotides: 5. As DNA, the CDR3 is TGCAGCGCCGGGACAGGGTCTTCTGGAAACACCATATATTTT. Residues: CSAGTGSSGNTIYF.

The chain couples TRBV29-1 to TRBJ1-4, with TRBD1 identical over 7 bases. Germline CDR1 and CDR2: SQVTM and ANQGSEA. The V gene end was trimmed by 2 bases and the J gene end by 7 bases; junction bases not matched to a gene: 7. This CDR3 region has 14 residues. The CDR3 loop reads CSVENDREGEKLFF. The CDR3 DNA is TGCAGCGTTGAAAACGACAGGGAGGGTGAAAAACTGTTTTTT.

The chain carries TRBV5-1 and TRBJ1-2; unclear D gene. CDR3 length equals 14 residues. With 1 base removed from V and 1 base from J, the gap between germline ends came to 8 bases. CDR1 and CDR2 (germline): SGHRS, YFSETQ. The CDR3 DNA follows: TGCGCCAGCAGCTTGACTGACTATAACTATGGCTACACCTTC. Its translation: CASSLTDYNYGYTF.

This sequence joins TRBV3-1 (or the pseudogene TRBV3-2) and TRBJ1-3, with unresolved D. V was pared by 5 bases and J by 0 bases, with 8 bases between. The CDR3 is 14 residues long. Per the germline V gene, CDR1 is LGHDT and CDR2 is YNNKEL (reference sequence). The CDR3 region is CASSKVSSGNTIYF. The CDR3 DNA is TGTGCCAGCAGCAAGGTGAGCTCTGGAAACACCATATATTTT.

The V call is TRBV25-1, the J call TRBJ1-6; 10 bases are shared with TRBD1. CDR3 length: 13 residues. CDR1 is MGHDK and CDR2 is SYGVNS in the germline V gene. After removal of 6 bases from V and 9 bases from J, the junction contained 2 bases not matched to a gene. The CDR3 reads CASSRDRGSPLHF. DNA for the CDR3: TGTGCCAGCAGCCGGGACAGGGGTTCACCCCTCCACTTT. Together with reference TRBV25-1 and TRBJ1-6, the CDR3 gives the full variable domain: EADIYQTPRYLVIGTGKKITLECSQTMGHDKMYWYQQDPGMELHLIHYSYGVNSTEKGDLSSESTVSRIRTEHFPLTLESARPSHTSQYLCASSRDRGSPLHFGNGTRLTVT.

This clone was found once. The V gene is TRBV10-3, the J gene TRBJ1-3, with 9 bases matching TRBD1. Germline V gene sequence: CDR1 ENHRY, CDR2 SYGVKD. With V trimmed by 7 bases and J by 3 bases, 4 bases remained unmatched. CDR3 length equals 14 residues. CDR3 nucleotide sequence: TGTGCCATCATAACGGACAGGGGTGGAAACACCATATATTTT. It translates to CAIITDRGGNTIYF.

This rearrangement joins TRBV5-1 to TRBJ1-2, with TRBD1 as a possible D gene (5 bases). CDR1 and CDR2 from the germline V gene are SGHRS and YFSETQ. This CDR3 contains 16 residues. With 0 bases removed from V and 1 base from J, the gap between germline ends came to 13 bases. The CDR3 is CASSLVAGVINYGYTF. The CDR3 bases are TGCGCCAGCAGCTTGGTTGCGGGGGTGATTAACTATGGCTACACCTTC.

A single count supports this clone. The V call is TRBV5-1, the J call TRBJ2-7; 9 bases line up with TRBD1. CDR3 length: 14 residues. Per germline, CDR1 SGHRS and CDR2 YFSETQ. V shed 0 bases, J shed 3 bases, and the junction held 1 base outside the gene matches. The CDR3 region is CASSLVDRGYEQYF. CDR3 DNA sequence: TGCGCCAGCAGCTTGGTGGACAGGGGCTACGAGCAGTACTTC.

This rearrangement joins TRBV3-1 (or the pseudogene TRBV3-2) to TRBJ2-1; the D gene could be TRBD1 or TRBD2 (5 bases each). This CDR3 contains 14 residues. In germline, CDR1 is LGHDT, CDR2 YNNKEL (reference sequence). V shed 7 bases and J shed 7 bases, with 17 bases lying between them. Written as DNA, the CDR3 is TGTGCCAGCACCTTGGGGGAAGGAAGTAATGAGCAGTTCTTC. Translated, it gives CASTLGEGSNEQFF.

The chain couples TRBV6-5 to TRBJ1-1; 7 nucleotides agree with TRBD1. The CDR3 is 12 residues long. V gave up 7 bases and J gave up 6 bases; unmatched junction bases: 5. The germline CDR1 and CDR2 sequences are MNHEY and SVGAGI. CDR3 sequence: CASTRTGAEAFF. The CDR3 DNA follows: TGTGCCAGCACCCGAACAGGGGCTGAAGCTTTCTTT.

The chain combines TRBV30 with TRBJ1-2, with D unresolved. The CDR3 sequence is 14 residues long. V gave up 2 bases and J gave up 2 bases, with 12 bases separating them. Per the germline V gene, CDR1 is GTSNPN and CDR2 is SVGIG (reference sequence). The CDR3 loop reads CAWSSRVVNYGYTF. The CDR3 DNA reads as TGTGCCTGGAGTTCCCGGGTGGTCAACTATGGCTACACCTTC.

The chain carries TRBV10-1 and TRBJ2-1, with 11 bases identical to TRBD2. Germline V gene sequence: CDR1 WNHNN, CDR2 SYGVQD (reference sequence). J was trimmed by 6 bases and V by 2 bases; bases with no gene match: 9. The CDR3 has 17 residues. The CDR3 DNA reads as TGCGCCAGCAGTGAGGATAGCGGGAGGGCCCCAGGCAATGAGCAGTTCTTC. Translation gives CASSEDSGRAPGNEQFF.

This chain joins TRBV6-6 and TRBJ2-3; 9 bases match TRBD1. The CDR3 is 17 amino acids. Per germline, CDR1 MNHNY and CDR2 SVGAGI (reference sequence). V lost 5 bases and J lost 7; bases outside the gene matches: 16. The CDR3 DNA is TGTGCCAGCAGTCCACCTATCGGGACAGGGAGAGCAAATACGCAGTATTTT. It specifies CASSPPIGTGRANTQYF.

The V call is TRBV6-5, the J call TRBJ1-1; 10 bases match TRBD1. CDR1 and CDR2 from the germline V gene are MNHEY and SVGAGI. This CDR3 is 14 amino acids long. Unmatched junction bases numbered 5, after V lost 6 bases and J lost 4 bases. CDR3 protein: CASSLGTGATEAFF. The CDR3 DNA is TGTGCCAGCAGCCTAGGGACAGGGGCCACTGAAGCTTTCTTT.

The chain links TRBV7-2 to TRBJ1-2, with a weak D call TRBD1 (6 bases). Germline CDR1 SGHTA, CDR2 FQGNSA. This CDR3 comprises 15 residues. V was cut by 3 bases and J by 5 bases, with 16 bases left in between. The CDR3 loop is CASSFNGGRGYGYTF. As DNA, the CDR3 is TGTGCCAGCAGCTTCAATGGGGGGCGCGGATATGGCTACACCTTC.

The CDR3 loop reads CASREGQGKAFF. The DNA for the CDR3 is TGTGCCAGCCGCGAAGGACAGGGTAAAGCTTTCTTT. V is TRBV2 and J is TRBJ1-1, with 8 bases matching TRBD1. This CDR3 region has 12 residues. The germline gives CDR1 SNHLY, CDR2 FYNNEI. Trimming cost V 8 bases and J 9 bases; bases outside gene matches: 8.